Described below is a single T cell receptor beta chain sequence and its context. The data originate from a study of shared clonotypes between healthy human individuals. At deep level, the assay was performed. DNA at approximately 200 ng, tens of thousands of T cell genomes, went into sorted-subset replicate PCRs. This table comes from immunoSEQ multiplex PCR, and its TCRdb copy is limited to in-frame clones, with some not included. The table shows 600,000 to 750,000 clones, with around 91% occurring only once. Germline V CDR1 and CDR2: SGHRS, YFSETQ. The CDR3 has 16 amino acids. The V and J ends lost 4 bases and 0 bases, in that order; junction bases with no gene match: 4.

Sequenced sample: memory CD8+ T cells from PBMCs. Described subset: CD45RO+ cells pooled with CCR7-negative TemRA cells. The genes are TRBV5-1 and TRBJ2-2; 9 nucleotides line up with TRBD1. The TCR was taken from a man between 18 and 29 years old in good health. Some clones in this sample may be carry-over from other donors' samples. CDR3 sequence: CASSPTGGPNTGELFF. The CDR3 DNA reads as TGCGCCAGCAGCCCCACAGGGGGCCCGAACACCGGGGAGCTGTTTTTT.